Described below is a single TCR beta chain sequence and its context. Its antigen has not been determined. Within one base of it there is no much larger clone, and no base qualities were kept. The germline ends are 9 bases apart after V is trimmed by 7 bases and J by 0 bases. Via the germline V gene, CDR1 is MGHDK and CDR2 SYGVNS. The CDR3, from cysteine to phenylalanine, totals 13 residues. Left in the record is the CDR3 DNA by itself, 39 bases read in frame from the first base. This specimen comes from a study of long-term antiretroviral therapy in people with HIV (dated by TCRdb to about 2022). With regard to the full study: The earliest samples were collected about a decade before the 2015 WHO recommendation for immediate ART, when ART was typically delayed until CD4 counts fell. A retrospective serial study tested whether changes in peripheral blood TRB repertoire composition and diversity were associated with ART initiation and durable HIV suppression. From a few dozen adults with confirmed HIV infection, the cohort provided under 200 cryopreserved PBMC samples, gathered serially across a mean of around 6 years (range 1-12). Among the 30 or so participants with HIV, around ten were female. No cross-contamination during QIAcube processing was seen in test extractions of a monoclonal T-cell line run alongside about 33 polyclonal samples.

The immunoSEQ hsTCRB v3.0 assay was used at survey level resolution to sequence the TRB variable region. TRB sequencing targeted a depth of about 35,000-55,000 T-cell genomes per sample. Pooled TRB libraries were sequenced on an Illumina MiSeq with a v3 150-cycle kit. In the authors' own workflow: Repertoire analysis was performed in R inside a reproducible Nextflow workflow that covered QC, data transformation and analysis. LymphoSeq2, an R package for exploring AIRR-Seq data, was used to implement the custom analyses. A handful of samples that produced fewer than 5000 total TRB sequences were removed, so about 200 HIV repertoires were analyzed. Among the 180 to 200 HIV repertoires that were kept, approximately 61 were collected before ART initiation and some 130 were collected after ART initiation. Repertoires were downsampled to 5000 TRB nucleotide sequences, and summary statistics were averaged over 100 downsampling iterations. The analysis kept only TRB sequences whose CDR3 regions were at least seven amino acids long. Two measures captured diversity: a Shannon entropy-derived clonality score and the Gini coefficient. In repertoire networks, the top 5000 CDR3 amino acid sequences were linked whenever an edit distance of one separated two sequences. GLIPH2 predicted antigen specificity groups and MHC restriction for TRB CDR3 amino acid sequences. To flag known CMV, EBV, HIV or tissue antigen associations, CDR3 amino acid sequences were matched against VDJdb and McPAS-TCR. Pre-ART, post-ART and control groups were compared with Wilcoxon signed-rank tests and Holm-Bonferroni correction. TCRdb stores this immuneACCESS table with in-frame sequences only. Part of the clones is absent; in the studies checked, under half of the shortfall reflects unresolved V genes, and no reason is known for the rest. V and J calls and clone size are those listed in that table; D and trimming were worked out from the DNA. For this sample the table gives tens of thousands of clones, of which roughly four fifths were detected only once. The ten largest account for 5.5% of the sample.

Participants were included only if at least one PBMC sample before ART initiation and at least two post-ART samples were available. Every participant with HIV received treatment in the United States of America. Cryopreserved samples of about 0.95-10 million PBMC were thawed and washed before DNA extraction. At the time of the earliest PBMC sample, participants with HIV were aged between roughly 20 and 55 years. Per participant, PBMC samples came from 1-4 timepoints prior to ART initiation and 2-8 timepoints following ART initiation, for a median of 7 samples. For every participant, serial HIV viral load, CD4+ T-cell count, ART history and demographic data were obtained. Genomic DNA was extracted from unsorted PBMC with a Qiagen kit on a QIAcube, with processing performed in batches of 12 samples. General study outcomes and caveats: The samples were dated from about 2003 to 2017, and the ART regimens that were used may be less effective than current ART regimens. A significant increase in TRB diversity was found to be associated with ART initiation, although TRB diversity was observed to remain significantly below that of transplant donor controls even after long-term ART. Expanded TRB clones identified before ART initiation dominated the repertoire across all time points, though the dominance fluctuated and decreased in many PLHIV after ART. Unsorted PBMC were profiled instead of sorted CD4+ and CD8+ T cells because pre-ART samples had limited cell numbers. No data were available on ART adherence, viral resistance or therapy changes, limiting inferences about post-ART repertoire changes. Because PBMC availability was limited, only the TCR beta chain was sequenced, with no alpha chain pairing. Narrower CDR3 length ranges were observed in HIV repertoires than in controls, and an antigen-experienced repertoire with only a slight naive shift after ART was suggested by the network structure.

The sample consisted of unsorted PBMCs, taken 1.1 years before starting antiretroviral therapy. The chain employs TRBV25-1 and TRBJ1-1, with no reliable assignment of the D segment. The receptor was isolated from a woman in her 30s with HIV. The DNA sequence is given as TGTGCCAGCACCCCGGCCCTGAACACTGAAGCTTTCTTT. Protein translation: CASTPALNTEAFF.